Listed here are 15 T cell receptor beta chains from one sample, sequenced in a study of control samples from healthy donors and cancer patients. Sequenced by immunoSEQ multiplex PCR; TCRdb stores in-frame clones only, minus some. The sample holds tens of thousands of clones, 80% to 95% seen once. Sample: PBMCs. The receptors were gathered from a woman in her forties with head and neck cancer.

This clone was recorded once. The chain links TRBV6-5 to TRBJ1-6; D not resolved. CDR1 is MNHEY and CDR2 is SVGAGI in the germline V gene. Trimming stripped 8 bases from V and 4 bases from J, with 15 bases between. This CDR3 contains 15 residues. This CDR3 reads CASDHVRTYNSPLHF. As DNA, the CDR3 is TGTGCCAGCGACCACGTGCGGACGTATAATTCACCCCTCCACTTT.

The rearrangement links TRBV4-1 to TRBJ1-5; D possibly corresponds to TRBD1 (6 bases). V lost 1 base and J 7 bases, leaving 11 bases between the germline ends. This CDR3 has 14 residues. Germline V gene sequence: CDR1 MGHRA, CDR2 YSYEKL. Written as DNA, the CDR3 is TGCGCCAGCAGCCAAGCCACAGGGACCCAGCCCCAGCATTTT. Its protein is CASSQATGTQPQHF.

The gene calls are TRBV5-1 and TRBJ2-7, with 15 bases aligning to TRBD2. Germline V CDR1 and CDR2: SGHRS, YFSETQ. After removal of 4 bases from V and 3 bases from J, the junction contained 5 bases not matched to a gene. CDR3 size: 16 residues. The CDR3 region has the DNA TGCGCCAGCAGCCGCTCGGGACTAGCGGGGGGCTACGAGCAGTACTTC. Amino acids: CASSRSGLAGGYEQYF.

This clone was picked up one time. The rearrangement links TRBV30 to TRBJ1-4; 7 bases fit TRBD1. Trimming cost V 2 bases and J 5 bases; bases outside gene matches: 8. Germline lookup yields CDR1 GTSNPN and CDR2 SVGIG (reference sequence). The CDR3 totals 15 residues. The CDR3 DNA sequence: TGTGCCTGGAGTCCGCGACAGGGTGCGAATGAAAAACTGTTTTTT. Translating gives CAWSPRQGANEKLFF.

The rearrangement joins TRBV4-1 to TRBJ1-5; 9 nucleotides match TRBD1. V trimming: 0 bases; J trimming: 2 bases; junction bases outside the gene matches: 8. Per the germline V gene, CDR1 is MGHRA and CDR2 is YSYEKL. The length of the CDR3 is 18 residues. The CDR3 sequence is CASSQDSGRDRGNQPQHF. The CDR3 coding sequence is TGCGCCAGCAGCCAAGATTCTGGTCGGGACAGGGGCAATCAGCCCCAGCATTTT.

This sequence joins TRBV28 and TRBJ2-7; TRBD2 matches at 12 bases. Germline CDR1 MDHEN, CDR2 SYDVKM. Unmatched junction bases numbered 20, after V lost 3 bases and J lost 5 bases. CDR3 length: 20 amino acids. CDR3 bases: TGTGCCAGCAGTTTGGTTTCCCTACTAGCGGGAGGTACCGGTAGTAACGAGCAGTACTTC. This encodes CASSLVSLLAGGTGSNEQYF.

The CDR3 DNA is TGTGCCAGCAGCCGTTCTGGGCAGGTTACTAGAAACACCATATATTTT. Translated: CASSRSGQVTRNTIYF. The chain employs TRBV7-6 and TRBJ1-3; D is undetermined. The CDR3 totals 16 residues. Trimming removed 5 bases from V and 5 bases from J, with 19 bases in between. Germline CDR1 reads SGHVS; CDR2 reads FNYEAQ.

The gene calls are TRBV4-1 and TRBJ1-1, with D uncertain. The V end lost 0 bases, the J end lost 5 bases, and 16 bases lay between the germline ends. CDR1 and CDR2 from the germline V gene are MGHRA and YSYEKL. The CDR3 runs 16 residues. The CDR3 coding sequence is TGCGCCAGCAGCCAAGAAGGGCCCCGGGTGTTGACTGAAGCTTTCTTT. Residues: CASSQEGPRVLTEAFF.

The chain carries TRBV6-1 and TRBJ1-4; D is ambiguous. V was clipped by 1 base and J by 6 bases, with 15 bases between them. This CDR3 is built from 16 residues. From germline, CDR1 is MNHNS and CDR2 SASEGT. The CDR3: CASSEDGPWVDEKLFF. The CDR3 coding sequence is TGTGCCAGCAGTGAAGACGGACCTTGGGTTGATGAAAAACTGTTTTTT.

This chain connects TRBV6-5 to TRBJ2-2, with D possibly being TRBD1 (5 bases). The germline CDR1 and CDR2 sequences are MNHEY and SVGAGI. V dropped 5 bases and J dropped 0 bases, with 7 bases sitting between them. CDR3 length: 14 residues. Written as DNA, the CDR3 is TGTGCCAGCAGTCTGGGGCCGAACACCGGGGAGCTGTTTTTT. This encodes CASSLGPNTGELFF.

The rearrangement links TRBV5-4 to TRBJ2-6; D perhaps matches TRBD1 (6 bases). V lost 4 bases, J lost 1 base, and 12 bases lay in between. There are 16 residues in the CDR3. Germline CDR1 is SGHNT and CDR2 is YYREEE (reference sequence). The CDR3 region has the DNA TGTGCCAGCAGCGCCGGAGGACAGTCTGGGGCCAACGTCCTGACTTTC. Encoded protein: CASSAGGQSGANVLTF.

The chain recombines TRBV6-2 or TRBV6-3 with TRBJ2-3; tentatively, D is TRBD1 (6 bases). Germline loops: CDR1 MNHEY, CDR2 SVGEGT. The V end was cut by 4 bases, the J end by 2 bases, with 16 bases between. The CDR3 loop spans 16 amino acids. CDR3: CASSSRPGVYTDTQYF. The CDR3 region has the DNA TGTGCCAGCAGTTCGCGGCCAGGGGTCTACACAGATACGCAGTATTTT.

The CDR3 sequence is CATSDSGRDTGELFF. The CDR3 bases are TGTGCCACCAGTGATAGCGGGAGGGACACCGGGGAGCTGTTTTTT. The chain uses TRBV24-1 and TRBJ2-2; 10 nucleotides agree with TRBD2. Germline loops: CDR1 KGHDR, CDR2 SFDVKD. The trim removed 3 bases at V and 3 bases at J, leaving 0 bases unmatched. This CDR3 is 15 amino acids long.

V usage is TRBV11-2 and J usage is TRBJ1-6, with a weak D call TRBD1 (5 bases). The CDR3 has 15 residues. V was cut by 5 bases and J by 5 bases, with 13 bases left in between. The V gene's germline CDR1 is SGHAT and CDR2 FQNNGV. The CDR3 coding sequence is TGTGCCAGCAGCCTGCGGAGAGGGGATAATTCACCCCTCCACTTT. Encoded protein: CASSLRRGDNSPLHF.

This clone was counted between two and nine times. The chain joins TRBV29-1 to TRBJ2-3; D unresolved. CDR1 is SQVTM, CDR2 ANQGSEA, per germline. This CDR3 is built from 13 residues. V lost 5 bases, J lost 6 bases, and 15 bases lay in between. The CDR3: CSVLSATSDTQYF. The DNA for the CDR3 is TGCAGCGTTCTTTCGGCCACATCTGATACGCAGTATTTT.